This is a list of T cell receptor beta chains from one sample in a study of T cells after yellow fever vaccination. MiXCR was run by TCRdb on the 5' RACE reads, yielding one entry per CDR3 protein. The table lists a few hundred thousand distinct CDR3 sequences, 12% of them singletons. Here the sequenced sample was CD4+ T cells sorted from PBMCs, taken 15 days after the yellow fever booster vaccination. These receptor sequences come from a man between 18 and 29 years old who received the YFV17D yellow fever vaccine. CDR3s include the opening cysteine and the closing phenylalanine or tryptophan. The D gene is left open where the match is weak. Clone size is not always given. Where it is, it says once, few, many or a class for expanded clones.

d_call,clone_size,j_call,v_call,cdr3_nt,cdr3_aa
TRBD1,few,TRBJ1-2,TRBV25-1,TGTGCCAGCAGTGACTCGATGACAGGGTCTAACTATGGCTACACCTTC,CASSDSMTGSNYGYTF
.,.,TRBJ1-5,TRBV28,TGTGCCAGCAGTGCTGACAGACCCCAGCATTTT,CASSADRPQHF
.,few,TRBJ2-1,TRBV3-2,TGTGCCAGCAGCCAAGATCTCCAATGTGGAAATGAGCAGTTCTTC,CASSQDLQCGNEQFF
.,few,TRBJ1-1,TRBV20-1,TGCAGTGCTAGTCTTTTGCGGAACACTGAAGCTTTCTTT,CSASLLRNTEAFF
.,few,TRBJ1-1,TRBV27,TGTGCCAGCAGTGTACGCAGGGGAAGCACTGAAGCTTTCTTT,CASSVRRGSTEAFF
TRBD2,.,TRBJ2-2,TRBV9,TGTGCCAGCAGGGCGGGACTAGCGGGGGCCGGGGAGCTGTTTTTT,CASRAGLAGAGELFF
.,many,TRBJ2-5,TRBV12-3/TRBV12-4,TGTGCCAGCAGCCGTTTAGGGGAGACCCAGTACTTC,CASSRLGETQYF
TRBD2,.,TRBJ2-2,TRBV4-3,TGCGCCAGCAGCCTCGGGACTAGCGGGGGGGATCTGGGAACCGGGGAGCTGTTTTTT,CASSLGTSGGDLGTGELFF
.,few,TRBJ1-4,TRBV4-1,TGCGCCAGCAGCCAAGTCGGGGGGCGCGGGATTTTT,CASSQVGGRGIF
.,.,TRBJ1-5,TRBV28,TGTGCCAGCAGTACGGGAGGGAATAGCAATCAGCCCCAGCATTTT,CASSTGGNSNQPQHF
.,many,TRBJ1-4,TRBV4-1,TGCGCCAGCAGCCAATTAGGTTTGCTTCGAGGACAGAGACCAACTAATGAAAAACTGTTTTTT,CASSQLGLLRGQRPTNEKLFF
.,few,TRBJ2-2,TRBV4-3,TGCGCCAGCAGCCAAGATCACACCACCCCCGGGGAGCTGTTTTTT,CASSQDHTTPGELFF
.,many,TRBJ2-5,TRBV18,TGTGCCAGCTCACCACCGTTAACCGGAGAGACCCAGTACTTC,CASSPPLTGETQYF
.,few,TRBJ2-5,TRBV6-2/TRBV6-3,TGTGCCAGCAGTGACAGGTTGGAGACCCAGTACTTC,CASSDRLETQYF
.,few,TRBJ2-2,TRBV5-1,TGCGCCAGCACCCGAAGACGGGAATCGAACACCGGGGAGCTGTTTTTT,CASTRRRESNTGELFF
.,few,TRBJ2-3,TRBV7-2,TGTGCCAGCAGCATCACTTTTACAGATACGCAGTATTTT,CASSITFTDTQYF
.,many,TRBJ1-5,TRBV6-1,TGTGCCAGCACGGTTTTCAGTAGCAATCAGCCCCAGCATTTT,CASTVFSSNQPQHF
TRBD2,.,TRBJ2-1,TRBV7-3,TGTGCCAGCAGCATAGCGGGAAGCTCCTACAATGAGCAGTTCTTC,CASSIAGSSYNEQFF
.,.,TRBJ2-6,TRBV7-3,TGTGCCAGCAGCTTAACAGGAGGGACTGGGGCCAACGTCCTGACTTTC,CASSLTGGTGANVLTF
.,many,TRBJ1-5,TRBV12-3/TRBV12-4,TGTGCCAGCAGCTGGACTGGCCCCAATCAGCCCCAGCATTTT,CASSWTGPNQPQHF
.,many,TRBJ2-3,TRBV5-1,TGCGCCAGCAGCTTGGGGAGCTTTTCAGATACGCAGTATTTT,CASSLGSFSDTQYF
.,.,TRBJ1-5,TRBV10-3,TGTGCCATCAGTGTCAAGGATAGCAATCAGCCCCAGCATTTT,CAISVKDSNQPQHF
.,.,TRBJ2-1,TRBV19,TGTGCCAGTAGTATAGTGGGCCGGGTGGAGCAGTTCTTC,CASSIVGRVEQFF
.,.,TRBJ2-4,TRBV9,TGTGCCAGCAGCGTAGCTCCCAAAAACATTCAGTACTTC,CASSVAPKNIQYF
TRBD1,many,TRBJ2-2,TRBV5-1,TGCGCCAGCAGCCTCGGGGACAGGGTCACCGGGGAGCTGTTTTTT,CASSLGDRVTGELFF
TRBD2,few,TRBJ2-5,TRBV12-3/TRBV12-4,TGTGCCAGCAGTGACCCTAGCGGGGGGGCATTAGAGACCCAGTACTTC,CASSDPSGGALETQYF
.,few,TRBJ2-2,TRBV14,TGTGCCAGCAGCCAAGAAGTACGGAGGTACACCGGGGAGCTGTTTTTT,CASSQEVRRYTGELFF
TRBD2,few,TRBJ2-1,TRBV3-1,TGTGCCAGCAGCCAAGGGTCTAGCGGGGTACACAATGAGCAGTTCTTC,CASSQGSSGVHNEQFF
.,.,TRBJ1-1,TRBV7-9,TGTGCCAGCCGCAATGGGGGGGCTTGGAACACTGAAGCTTTCTTT,CASRNGGAWNTEAFF
TRBD2,.,TRBJ2-7,TRBV10-1,TGCGCCAGCAGTGAGTTCGGGGGGGGCGAGCAGTACTTC,CASSEFGGGEQYF
.,few,TRBJ1-2,TRBV20-1,TGCAGTGCTAGTCCGGGGAACTATGGCTACACCTTC,CSASPGNYGYTF
.,few,TRBJ1-2,TRBV5-1,TGCGCCAGCTCGACGGGTTTGGGTAGTGGCTACACCTTC,CASSTGLGSGYTF
TRBD1,few,TRBJ2-5,TRBV30,TGTGCCGGAGGGACAGGGGGGGCCCAGTACTTC,CAGGTGGAQYF
TRBD2,few,TRBJ2-2,TRBV20-1,TGCAGTGCTAGAGACCCGACTAGCGGGGGCACCGGGGAGCTGTTTTTT,CSARDPTSGGTGELFF
.,many,TRBJ2-3,TRBV5-1,TGCGCCAGCAGCTTGGACCCGGGGGCGGATACGCAGTATTTT,CASSLDPGADTQYF
.,.,TRBJ2-3,TRBV6-2/TRBV6-3,TGTGCCAGCAGTTACATCGGGGGCCGGGATACGCAGTATTTT,CASSYIGGRDTQYF
.,few,TRBJ2-7,TRBV7-2,TGTGCCAGCAGCTTAGAGGCCGAGTACGAGCAGTACTTC,CASSLEAEYEQYF
TRBD1,many,TRBJ2-7,TRBV5-1,TGCGCCAGCAGCTTGGGGGGACAGGTCTACGAGCAGTACTTC,CASSLGGQVYEQYF
.,.,TRBJ2-2,TRBV19,TGTGCCAGTTTCACCACAGGGAACACCGGGGAGCTGTTTTTT,CASFTTGNTGELFF
TRBD2,few,TRBJ2-5,TRBV6-1,TGTGCCAGCAGGGGTAGCGGGGGTCAAGAGACCCAGTACTTC,CASRGSGGQETQYF
.,many,TRBJ2-5,TRBV9,TGTGCCAGCAGCGTAGAGCAAGAGACCCAGTACTTC,CASSVEQETQYF
TRBD1,.,TRBJ1-2,TRBV10-3,TGTGCCATCAGTGAAGTTCCGGGACAGGCCGAGGGTGACTACACCTTC,CAISEVPGQAEGDYTF
TRBD1,few,TRBJ2-5,TRBV18,TGTGCCAGCTCACGCCTGGGACAGTCCGAATTGGAGACCCAGTACTTC,CASSRLGQSELETQYF
.,few,TRBJ1-2,TRBV24-1,TGTGCCACCAGTGATATTGGGACGGCCTATGGCTACACCTTC,CATSDIGTAYGYTF
.,.,TRBJ1-6,TRBV6-5,TGTGCCAGCAGTTACAACGGCAATTCACCCCTCCACTTT,CASSYNGNSPLHF
.,.,TRBJ1-3,TRBV4-1,TGCGCCAGCAGCCACCCGGCCTCTGGAAACACCATATATTTT,CASSHPASGNTIYF
TRBD1,many,TRBJ1-6,TRBV10-3,TGTGCCATCAGCCAAGGGACCGGGACAGCACCTTCACCCCTCCACTTT,CAISQGTGTAPSPLHF
.,few,TRBJ1-3,TRBV7-9,TGTGCCAGCAGTCGAAGTCGGTTAAACACCATATATTTT,CASSRSRLNTIYF
TRBD1,.,TRBJ1-1,TRBV11-2,TGTGCCAGCAGCCGCCAACAGGGGGAGGGGATCGGTGAAGCTTTCTTT,CASSRQQGEGIGEAFF
.,few,TRBJ1-5,TRBV5-6,TGTGCCAGCAGCTTGGGCTGGGACCAGCCCCAGCATTTT,CASSLGWDQPQHF
TRBD2,few,TRBJ2-1,TRBV7-2,TGTGCCAGCAGGCGGACTAGCGGGGGAAACGAAGAGCAGTTCTTC,CASRRTSGGNEEQFF
.,few,TRBJ1-6,TRBV6-2/TRBV6-3,TGTGCCAGCAATTCAGGGTACTCACCCCTCCACTTT,CASNSGYSPLHF